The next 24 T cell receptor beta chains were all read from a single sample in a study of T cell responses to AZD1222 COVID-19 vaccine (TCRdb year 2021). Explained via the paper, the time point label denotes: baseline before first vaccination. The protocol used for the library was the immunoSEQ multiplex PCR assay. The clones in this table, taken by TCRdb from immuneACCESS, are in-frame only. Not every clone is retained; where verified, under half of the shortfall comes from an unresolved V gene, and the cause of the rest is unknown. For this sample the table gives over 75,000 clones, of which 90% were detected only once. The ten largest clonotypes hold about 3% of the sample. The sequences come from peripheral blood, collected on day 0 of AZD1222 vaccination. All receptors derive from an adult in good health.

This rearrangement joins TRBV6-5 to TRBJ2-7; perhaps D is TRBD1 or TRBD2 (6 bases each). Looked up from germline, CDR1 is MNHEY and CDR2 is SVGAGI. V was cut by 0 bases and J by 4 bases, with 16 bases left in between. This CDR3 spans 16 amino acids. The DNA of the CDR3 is TGTGCCAGCAGTTACTCGACTGTGGGGGGCGTATACGAGCAGTACTTC. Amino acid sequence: CASSYSTVGGVYEQYF.

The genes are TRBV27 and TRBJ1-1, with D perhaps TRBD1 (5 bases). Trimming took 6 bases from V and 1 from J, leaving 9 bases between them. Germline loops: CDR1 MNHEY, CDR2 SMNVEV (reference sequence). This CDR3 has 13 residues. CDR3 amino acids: CASRGTENTEAFF. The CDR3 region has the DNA TGTGCCAGCAGGGGGACGGAGAACACTGAAGCTTTCTTT.

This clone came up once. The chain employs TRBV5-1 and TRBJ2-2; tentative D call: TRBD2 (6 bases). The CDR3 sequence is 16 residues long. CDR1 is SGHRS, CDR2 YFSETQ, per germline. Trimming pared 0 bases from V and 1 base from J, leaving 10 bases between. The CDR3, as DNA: TGCGCCAGCAGCTTGGTAGGAGGGTTGAACACCGGGGAGCTGTTTTTT. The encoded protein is CASSLVGGLNTGELFF.

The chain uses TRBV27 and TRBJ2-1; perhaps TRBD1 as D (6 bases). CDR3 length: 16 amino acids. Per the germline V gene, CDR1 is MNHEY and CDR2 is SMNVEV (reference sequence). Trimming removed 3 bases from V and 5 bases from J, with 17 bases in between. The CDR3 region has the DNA TGTGCCAGCAGTTTCTGGGGGCAGGGACGGGACAATGAGCAGTTCTTC. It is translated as CASSFWGQGRDNEQFF.

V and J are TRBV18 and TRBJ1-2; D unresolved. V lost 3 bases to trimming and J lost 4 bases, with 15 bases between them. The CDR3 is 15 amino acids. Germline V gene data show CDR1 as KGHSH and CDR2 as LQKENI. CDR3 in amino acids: CASSPPRPTTYGYTF. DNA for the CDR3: TGTGCCAGCTCACCTCCCCGCCCGACTACCTATGGCTACACCTTC.

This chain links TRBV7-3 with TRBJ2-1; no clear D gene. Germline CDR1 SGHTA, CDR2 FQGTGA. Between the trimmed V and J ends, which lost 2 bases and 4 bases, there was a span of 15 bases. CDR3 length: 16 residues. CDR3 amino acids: CASSLSPLVTYNEQFF. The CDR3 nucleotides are TGTGCCAGCAGCTTATCCCCCCTAGTAACTTACAATGAGCAGTTCTTC.

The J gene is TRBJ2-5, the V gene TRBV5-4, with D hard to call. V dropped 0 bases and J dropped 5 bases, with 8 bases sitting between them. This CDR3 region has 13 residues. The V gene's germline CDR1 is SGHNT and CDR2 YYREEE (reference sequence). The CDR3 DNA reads TGTGCCAGCAGCTTGGAGAATGGGGAGACCCAGTACTTC. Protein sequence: CASSLENGETQYF.

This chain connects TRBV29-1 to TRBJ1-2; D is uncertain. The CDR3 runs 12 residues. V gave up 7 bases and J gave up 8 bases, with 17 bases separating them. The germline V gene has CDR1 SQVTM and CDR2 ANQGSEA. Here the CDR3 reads CSAIGPERGYTF. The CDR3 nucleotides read TGCAGCGCAATCGGGCCAGAGAGGGGCTACACCTTC.

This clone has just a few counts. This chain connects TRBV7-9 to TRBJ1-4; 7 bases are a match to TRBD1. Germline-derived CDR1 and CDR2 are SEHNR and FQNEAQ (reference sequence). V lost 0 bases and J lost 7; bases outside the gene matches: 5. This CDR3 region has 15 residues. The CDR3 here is CASSLARGQIEKLFF. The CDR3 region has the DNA TGTGCCAGCAGCTTAGCGAGGGGGCAGATTGAAAAACTGTTTTTT.

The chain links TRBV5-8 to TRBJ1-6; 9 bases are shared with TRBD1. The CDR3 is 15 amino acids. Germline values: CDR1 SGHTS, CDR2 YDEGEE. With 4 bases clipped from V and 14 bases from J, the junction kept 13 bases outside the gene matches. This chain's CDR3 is CASSRRDREVWALHF. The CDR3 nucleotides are TGTGCCAGCAGCCGCCGGGACAGGGAAGTTTGGGCCCTCCACTTT.

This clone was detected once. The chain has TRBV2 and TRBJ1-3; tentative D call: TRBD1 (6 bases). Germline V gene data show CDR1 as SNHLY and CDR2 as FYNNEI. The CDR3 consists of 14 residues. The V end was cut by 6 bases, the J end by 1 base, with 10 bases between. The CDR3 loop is CASRRQESGNTIYF. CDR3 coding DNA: TGTGCCAGCAGGAGACAGGAGTCTGGAAACACCATATATTTT.

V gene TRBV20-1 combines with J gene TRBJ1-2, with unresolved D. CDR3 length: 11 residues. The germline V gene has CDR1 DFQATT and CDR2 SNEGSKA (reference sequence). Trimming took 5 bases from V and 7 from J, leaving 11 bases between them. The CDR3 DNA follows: TGCAGTGCTCGACTAGCTCGTGGCTACACCTTC. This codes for CSARLARGYTF.

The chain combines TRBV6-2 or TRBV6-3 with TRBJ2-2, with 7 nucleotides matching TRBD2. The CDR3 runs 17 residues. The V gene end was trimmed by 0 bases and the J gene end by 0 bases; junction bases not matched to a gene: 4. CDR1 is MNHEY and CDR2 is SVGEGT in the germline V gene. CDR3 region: CASSYSGGTPNTGELFF. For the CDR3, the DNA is TGTGCCAGCAGTTACTCGGGGGGGACGCCGAACACCGGGGAGCTGTTTTTT.

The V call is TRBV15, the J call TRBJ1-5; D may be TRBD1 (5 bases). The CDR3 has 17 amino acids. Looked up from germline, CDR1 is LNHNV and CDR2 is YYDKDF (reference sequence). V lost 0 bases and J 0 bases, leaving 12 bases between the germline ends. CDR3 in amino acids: CATSRDGRGYSNQPQHF. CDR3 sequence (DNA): TGTGCCACCAGCAGAGATGGCCGGGGGTATAGCAATCAGCCCCAGCATTTT.

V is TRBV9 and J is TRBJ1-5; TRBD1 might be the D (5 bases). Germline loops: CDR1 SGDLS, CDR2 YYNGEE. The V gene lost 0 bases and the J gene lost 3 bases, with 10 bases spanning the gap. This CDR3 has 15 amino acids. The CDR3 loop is CASSVAGGDNQPQHF. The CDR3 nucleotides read TGTGCCAGCAGCGTAGCCGGAGGGGACAATCAGCCCCAGCATTTT.

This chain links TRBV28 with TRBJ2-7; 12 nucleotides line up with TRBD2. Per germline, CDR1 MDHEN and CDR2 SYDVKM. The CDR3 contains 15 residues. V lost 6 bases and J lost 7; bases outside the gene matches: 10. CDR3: CASSLSTSGSVEQYF. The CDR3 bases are TGTGCCAGCAGCCTCTCGACTAGCGGGAGTGTGGAGCAGTACTTC.

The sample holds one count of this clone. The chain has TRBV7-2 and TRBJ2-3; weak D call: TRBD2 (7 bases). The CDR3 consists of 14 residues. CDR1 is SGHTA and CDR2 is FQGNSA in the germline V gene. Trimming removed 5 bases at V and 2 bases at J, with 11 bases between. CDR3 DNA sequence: TGTGCCAGCAGCAAGGGGGGGTACACAGATACGCAGTATTTT. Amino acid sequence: CASSKGGYTDTQYF.

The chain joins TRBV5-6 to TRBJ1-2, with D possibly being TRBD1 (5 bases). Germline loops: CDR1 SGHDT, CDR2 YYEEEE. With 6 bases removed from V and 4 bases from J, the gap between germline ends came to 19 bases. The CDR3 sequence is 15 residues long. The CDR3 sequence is CASTPGGGLAYGYTF. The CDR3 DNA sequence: TGTGCCAGCACCCCCGGGGGAGGGCTGGCCTATGGCTACACCTTC.

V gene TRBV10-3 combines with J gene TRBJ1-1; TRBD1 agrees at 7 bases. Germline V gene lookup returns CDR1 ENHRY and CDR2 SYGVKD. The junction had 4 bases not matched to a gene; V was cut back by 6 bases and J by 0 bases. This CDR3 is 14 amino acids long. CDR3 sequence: CAIRDRYMNTEAFF. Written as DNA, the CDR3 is TGTGCCATCAGGGACAGGTATATGAACACTGAAGCTTTCTTT.

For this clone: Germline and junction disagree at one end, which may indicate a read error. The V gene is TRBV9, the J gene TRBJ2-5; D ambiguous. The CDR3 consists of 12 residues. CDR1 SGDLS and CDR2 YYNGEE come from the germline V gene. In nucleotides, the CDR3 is TGTGCCAGCAGCCCCATTCAAGGGACCCAGTACTTC. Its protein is CASSPIQGTQYF.

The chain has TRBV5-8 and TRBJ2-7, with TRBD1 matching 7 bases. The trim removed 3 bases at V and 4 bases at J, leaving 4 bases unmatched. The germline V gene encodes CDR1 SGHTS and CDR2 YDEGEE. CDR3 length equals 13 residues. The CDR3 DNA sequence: TGTGCCAGCAGCTGGGGACAGCTTTACGAGCAGTACTTC. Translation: CASSWGQLYEQYF. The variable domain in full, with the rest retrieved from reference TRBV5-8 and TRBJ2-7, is EAGVTQSPTHLIKTRGQQATLRCSPISGHTSVYWYQQALGLGLQFLLWYDEGEERNRGNFPPRFSGRQFPNYSSELNVNALELEDSALYLCASSWGQLYEQYFGPGTRLTVT.

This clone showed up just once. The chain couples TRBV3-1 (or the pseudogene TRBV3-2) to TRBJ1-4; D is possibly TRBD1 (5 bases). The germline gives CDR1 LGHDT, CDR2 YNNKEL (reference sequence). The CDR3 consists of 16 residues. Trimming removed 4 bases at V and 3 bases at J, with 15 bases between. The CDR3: CASSLTGYPPNEKLFF. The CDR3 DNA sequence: TGTGCCAGCAGCCTAACAGGTTACCCTCCTAATGAAAAACTGTTTTTT.

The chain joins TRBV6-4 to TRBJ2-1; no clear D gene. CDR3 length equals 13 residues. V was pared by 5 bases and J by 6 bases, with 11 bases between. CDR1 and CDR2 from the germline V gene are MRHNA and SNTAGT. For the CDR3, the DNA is TGTGCCAGCAGTCCCGGACGCCTCAATGAGCAGTTCTTC. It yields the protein CASSPGRLNEQFF.

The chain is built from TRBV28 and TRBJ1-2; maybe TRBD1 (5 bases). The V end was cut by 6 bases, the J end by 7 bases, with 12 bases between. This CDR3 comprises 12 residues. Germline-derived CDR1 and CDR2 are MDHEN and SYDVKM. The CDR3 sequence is CASSLRGGGYTF. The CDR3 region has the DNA TGTGCCAGCAGCCTCCGGGGGGGTGGCTACACCTTC.